This T cell receptor beta chain was obtained from a study of human T cells and chemical hapten exposure. The V and J ends lost 1 base and 10 bases respectively, with 16 bases between them. Germline CDR1 SQVTM, CDR2 ANQGSEA. This CDR3 comprises 13 residues. TCRdb itself ran the RACE reads through MiXCR, one entry per CDR3 protein. The table lists 150,000 to 200,000 distinct CDR3 sequences, about 14% of them singletons. Time point specified: patch test 1, 2 weeks after DPC sensitization. As to treatment: therapeutic diphenylcyclopropenone sensitization with weekly scalp DPC. Only a few counts were recorded for this clonotype.

This receptor was identified in a woman aged 25-40 years with alopecia areata. Some clones in this sample may be carry-over from other donors' samples. Sequencing was performed on whole blood, taken in connection with sensitization to the hapten diphenylcyclopropenone (DPC). The chain links TRBV29-1 to TRBJ1-2; D call uncertain. Written as DNA, the CDR3 is TGCAGCGTTGAAGCTCACCCACTGATGTACTACACCTTC. This sequence encodes CSVEAHPLMYYTF.